Presented here are 29 T cell receptor beta chains from one specimen sequenced in a study of blood T cell repertoires in COVID-19. Sequencing used immunoSEQ multiplex PCR; TCRdb keeps in-frame clones, though not all of them. The top ten clones hold about 2.7% of a sample with about 50,000 clones, roughly 82% of them seen once. Sequenced sample: peripheral blood. These TCRs come from an older woman with acute or convalescent COVID-19.

The V and J genes are TRBV28 and TRBJ1-6, with D hard to call. This CDR3 comprises 16 residues. Germline CDR1 MDHEN, CDR2 SYDVKM. Between the trimmed V and J ends, which lost 5 bases and 5 bases, there was a span of 16 bases. CDR3 nucleotides: TGTGCCAGCAGTCGCGCAGCGGTCCCGAATAATTCACCCCTCCACTTT. The encoded protein is CASSRAAVPNNSPLHF.

J is TRBJ1-2 and V is TRBV5-5, with D tentatively TRBD1 (6 bases). The CDR3 runs to 17 residues. V gave up 1 base and J gave up 4 bases, with 20 bases separating them. From germline, CDR1 is SGHKS and CDR2 YYEKEE (reference sequence). The CDR3 region is CASSLIRQGPPSYGYTF. The CDR3 nucleotides read TGTGCCAGCAGCTTGATTCGCCAGGGGCCGCCGTCCTATGGCTACACCTTC.

This clone was seen only once. This CDR3 is CASSRGRRVYEQYF. In DNA, the CDR3 is TGTGCCAGCAGCCGGGGGCGCAGGGTGTACGAGCAGTACTTC. The J gene is TRBJ2-7, the V gene TRBV3-1 (or the pseudogene TRBV3-2); D possibly corresponds to TRBD1 (6 bases). Looked up from germline, CDR1 is LGHDT and CDR2 is YNNKEL (reference sequence). CDR3 size: 14 residues. V dropped 4 bases and J dropped 4 bases, with 14 bases sitting between them.

The gene calls are TRBV12-3 or TRBV12-4 and TRBJ1-1, with D possibly matching TRBD1 (6 bases). Trimming pared 5 bases from V and 11 bases from J, leaving 18 bases between. CDR3 size: 13 residues. CDR3 DNA: TGTGCCAGCAGTCCACCAGGGGACCTTTACGCTTTCTTT. Translation gives CASSPPGDLYAFF.

The chain couples TRBV30 to TRBJ2-7, with 9 bases fitting TRBD1. The CDR3 has 14 amino acids. Germline CDR1 is GTSNPN and CDR2 is SVGIG (reference sequence). V shed 4 bases, J shed 0 bases, and the junction held 4 bases outside the gene matches. CDR3: CAWTGQGRSYEQYF. The CDR3 coding sequence is TGTGCCTGGACGGGACAGGGTCGCTCCTACGAGCAGTACTTC.

The rearrangement links TRBV25-1 to TRBJ2-1; 7 positions match TRBD2. The length of the CDR3 is 15 residues. In germline, CDR1 is MGHDK, CDR2 SYGVNS. V was clipped by 5 bases and J by 3 bases; unmatched bases: 7. DNA of the CDR3: TGTGCCAGCAGTTTTAGGTCTAGCGGCTACAATGAGCAGTTCTTC. Translation gives CASSFRSSGYNEQFF.

The V call is TRBV19, the J call TRBJ2-7, with 8 nucleotides matching TRBD1. The CDR3 has 15 amino acids. The trim removed 3 bases at V and 4 bases at J, leaving 8 bases unmatched. Germline CDR1 is LNHDA and CDR2 is SQIVND (reference sequence). The CDR3 is CASSIQAGGRYEQYF. The CDR3 region has the DNA TGTGCCAGTAGTATCCAGGCAGGGGGCAGGTACGAGCAGTACTTC.

The CDR3 DNA reads as TGCACCGGACAGTTGAACACTGAAGCTTTCTTT. Translation gives CTGQLNTEAFF. This chain connects TRBV29-1 to TRBJ1-1, with D tentatively TRBD1 (6 bases). The CDR3 spans 11 residues. The germline CDR1 and CDR2 sequences are SQVTM and ANQGSEA.

The CDR3 reads CASGLSGGSSDTQYF. The DNA of the CDR3 is TGTGCTAGTGGTTTGTCGGGGGGTTCTTCAGATACGCAGTATTTT. This chain uses TRBV12-5 with TRBJ2-3; 7 positions agree with TRBD2. J was trimmed by 4 bases and V by 2 bases; bases with no gene match: 6. The CDR3 sequence is 15 residues long. Germline V gene sequence: CDR1 LGHNT, CDR2 FRNRAP.

The chain uses TRBV18 and TRBJ1-5; TRBD1 agrees at 9 bases. The germline gives CDR1 KGHSH, CDR2 LQKENI. Unmatched junction bases numbered 4, after V lost 5 bases and J lost 5 bases. The CDR3 has 14 amino acids. The CDR3 region has the DNA TGTGCCAGCTCAAAGGGACAGGGCCATCAGCCCCAGCATTTT. Translating gives CASSKGQGHQPQHF.

The chain employs TRBV18 and TRBJ1-1; the match to TRBD1 covers 9 bases. This CDR3 spans 14 amino acids. The junction had 4 bases not matched to a gene; V was cut back by 3 bases and J by 5 bases. Germline CDR1 reads KGHSH; CDR2 reads LQKENI. The CDR3 loop is CASSPRTGETEAFF. CDR3 nucleotide sequence: TGTGCCAGCTCACCGCGGACAGGGGAAACTGAAGCTTTCTTT.

The chain carries TRBV2 and TRBJ1-1; the match to TRBD1 covers 8 bases. Germline CDR1 SNHLY, CDR2 FYNNEI. Trimming at V came to 5 bases and at J to 11 bases, leaving 7 bases not matched to a gene. CDR3 length equals 12 residues. Here the CDR3 DNA reads TGTGCCAGCAGTACCGGGACAGGTTTTGCTTTCTTT. It translates to CASSTGTGFAFF.

This chain uses TRBV7-9 with TRBJ2-3; D may be TRBD2 (5 bases). The germline gives CDR1 SEHNR, CDR2 FQNEAQ (reference sequence). This CDR3 has 15 residues. Trimming left V 5 bases short and J 5 bases short, with 17 bases between. Written as DNA, the CDR3 is TGTGCCAGCAGCCCTTGGGCGGCCCGGGGAGATACGCAGTATTTT. Translated: CASSPWAARGDTQYF.

This chain joins TRBV6-5 and TRBJ1-1; D gene unclear. Germline CDR1 and CDR2: MNHEY and SVGAGI. The length of the CDR3 is 11 residues. V lost 7 bases to trimming and J lost 7 bases, with 10 bases between them. The CDR3 bases are TGTGCCAGCACTGGAGACGGTGAAGCTTTCTTT. Translation gives CASTGDGEAFF.

The V and J genes are TRBV4-1 and TRBJ2-7; possible D gene TRBD2, 6 bases. The CDR3 is made up of 16 amino acids. V dropped 4 bases and J dropped 6 bases, with 22 bases sitting between them. Germline CDR1 reads MGHRA; CDR2 reads YSYEKL. In DNA, the CDR3 is TGCGCCAGCAGCCCCCAGGGAGGATGGGGAACGGGCGAGCAGTACTTC. It yields the protein CASSPQGGWGTGEQYF.

The gene calls are TRBV29-1 and TRBJ1-1, with D hard to call. CDR1 SQVTM and CDR2 ANQGSEA come from the germline V gene. The CDR3 runs to 12 residues. V was pared by 7 bases and J by 3 bases, with 12 bases between. CDR3 in amino acids: CSARTFDTEAFF. The CDR3 region has the DNA TGCAGCGCCCGGACTTTCGACACTGAAGCTTTCTTT.

The chain combines TRBV15 with TRBJ2-3; D ambiguous. This CDR3 is 14 amino acids long. Trimming stripped 7 bases from V and 1 base from J, with 12 bases between. In germline, CDR1 is LNHNV, CDR2 YYDKDF (reference sequence). The CDR3 nucleotides are TGTGCCACCACCGCAGGTGTAGGCACAGATACGCAGTATTTT. Encoded protein: CATTAGVGTDTQYF.

This chain uses TRBV5-1 with TRBJ1-6; D possibly corresponds to TRBD1 (5 bases). The CDR3 totals 16 residues. The germline V and J ends were trimmed by 0 bases and 10 bases, with 17 bases remaining between them. Germline V gives CDR1 SGHRS, CDR2 YFSETQ. The CDR3 here is CASSLAGKGVDSPLHF. In DNA form, the CDR3 reads TGCGCCAGCAGCTTGGCCGGTAAAGGGGTTGACTCACCCCTCCACTTT. Drawing the rest from reference TRBV5-1 and TRBJ1-6, the complete variable domain is KAGVTQTPRYLIKTRGQQVTLSCSPISGHRSVSWYQQTPGQGLQFLFEYFSETQRNKGNFPGRFSGRQFSNSRSEMNVSTLELGDSALYLCASSLAGKGVDSPLHFGNGTRLTVT.

The rearrangement uses TRBV5-1 and TRBJ2-7, with D possibly TRBD2 on 5 matching bases. V gave up 3 bases and J gave up 3 bases, with 10 bases separating them. Germline loops: CDR1 SGHRS, CDR2 YFSETQ. This CDR3 contains 13 residues. Here the CDR3 DNA reads TGCGCCAGCAGCTCAGCAGGAGGCTACGAGCAGTACTTC. Its translation is CASSSAGGYEQYF. The full variable domain, with the rest looked up from reference TRBV5-1 and TRBJ2-7, is KAGVTQTPRYLIKTRGQQVTLSCSPISGHRSVSWYQQTPGQGLQFLFEYFSETQRNKGNFPGRFSGRQFSNSRSEMNVSTLELGDSALYLCASSSAGGYEQYFGPGTRLTVT.

In its sample, this clone was seen once. The V and J genes are TRBV12-3 or TRBV12-4 and TRBJ1-6; possible D gene TRBD1, 5 bases. CDR3 size: 13 residues. The germline V and J ends were trimmed by 3 bases and 9 bases, with 9 bases remaining between them. CDR3 amino acids: CASSFTQGSPLHF. For the CDR3, the DNA is TGTGCCAGCAGTTTTACGCAGGGTTCACCCCTCCACTTT.

The rearrangement links TRBV20-1 to TRBJ2-2, with 7 bases matching TRBD2. The V and J ends lost 3 bases and 9 bases, in that order; junction bases with no gene match: 16. The length of the CDR3 is 16 residues. Germline V lookup: CDR1 DFQATT, CDR2 SNEGSKA (reference sequence). CDR3 coding DNA: TGCAGTGCTAGTTTGGGGCAGGGAGGGAGGTTCCGGGAGCTGTTTTTT. Protein sequence: CSASLGQGGRFRELFF.

J is TRBJ1-4 and V is TRBV5-8, with 7 bases lining up with TRBD1. The CDR3 totals 18 residues. The V and J ends lost 2 bases and 7 bases, in that order; junction bases with no gene match: 17. Germline-derived CDR1 and CDR2 are SGHTS and YDEGEE. The CDR3 DNA reads as TGTGCCAGCAGCTTCACAGGGGTGTCCAATCGTTTAGGTGAAAAACTGTTTTTT. It specifies CASSFTGVSNRLGEKLFF.

The genes are TRBV15 and TRBJ1-3; D not certain. The CDR3 extends over 17 amino acids. The germline V gene encodes CDR1 LNHNV and CDR2 YYDKDF (reference sequence). V lost 1 base and J 0 bases, leaving 13 bases between the germline ends. The CDR3 DNA follows: TGTGCCACCAGCAGAGTCCTTGGGCAGAGCTCTGGAAACACCATATATTTT. It yields the protein CATSRVLGQSSGNTIYF.

The genes are TRBV20-1 and TRBJ1-4; a weak D match, TRBD1 (5 bases). V was trimmed by 3 bases and J by 5 bases, leaving 10 bases between them. CDR3 length: 13 residues. The germline CDR1 and CDR2 sequences are DFQATT and SNEGSKA (reference sequence). In DNA form, the CDR3 reads TGCAGTGCTAGTTGGGGGGTAAATGAAAAACTGTTTTTT. It is translated as CSASWGVNEKLFF.

The genes are TRBV11-2 and TRBJ2-7; TRBD1 aligns across 7 bases. V shed 4 bases and J 4 bases; nucleotides not matched to a gene: 4. The germline V gene encodes CDR1 SGHAT and CDR2 FQNNGV. This CDR3 is built from 13 residues. The CDR3 nucleotides read TGTGCCAGCAGCTCTGAACAGGGGTACGAGCAGTACTTC. Amino acids: CASSSEQGYEQYF. The full variable domain, completed using reference TRBV11-2 and TRBJ2-7, is EAGVAQSPRYKIIEKRQSVAFWCNPISGHATLYWYQQILGQGPKLLIQFQNNGVVDDSQLPKDRFSAERLKGVDSTLKIQPAKLEDSAVYLCASSSEQGYEQYFGPGTRLTVT.

This clone has just one count. V and J are TRBV12-3 or TRBV12-4 and TRBJ1-2; 7 bases align to TRBD1. CDR3 size: 13 residues. Germline trimming cut 6 bases from V and 4 bases from J; bases unmatched to any gene: 5. CDR3 region: CASRRSGGYGYTF. CDR3 nucleotides: TGTGCCAGCAGGCGATCAGGGGGCTATGGCTACACCTTC.

V is TRBV7-2 and J is TRBJ2-7, with TRBD1 matching over 9 bases. The length of the CDR3 is 15 residues. In germline, CDR1 is SGHTA, CDR2 FQGNSA. V trimming: 5 bases; J trimming: 4 bases; junction bases outside the gene matches: 9. CDR3 loop: CASSQAGQGYYEQYF. DNA for the CDR3: TGTGCCAGCAGCCAAGCGGGACAGGGTTATTACGAGCAGTACTTC.

V is TRBV5-1 and J is TRBJ1-2; D gene unclear. This CDR3 contains 13 residues. Germline CDR1 SGHRS, CDR2 YFSETQ. The V end was cut by 4 bases, the J end by 0 bases, with 7 bases between. CDR3 bases: TGCGCCAGCAGCCCTGGAGCTAACTATGGCTACACCTTC. The encoded protein is CASSPGANYGYTF.

This chain connects TRBV5-1 to TRBJ1-2, with D perhaps TRBD1 (6 bases). CDR1 is SGHRS, CDR2 YFSETQ, per germline. With 2 bases removed from V and 8 bases from J, the gap between germline ends came to 10 bases. This CDR3 comprises 12 residues. The CDR3 is CASSLQGEGYTF. The CDR3 DNA follows: TGCGCCAGCAGCTTACAGGGCGAGGGCTACACCTTC.